One and the same sample provided the 14 T cell receptor beta chains below, sequenced in a study of beta chain features in type 1 diabetes. The study reverse transcribed the entire isolated RNA, so it sequenced expressed TCRB transcripts. Produced via immunoSEQ multiplex PCR; TCRdb's table is partial and in-frame only. This sample has some 500,000 clones, with around 10% found just once. Sequencing was performed on naive CD4+ T cells from blood. The receptors shown here come from a woman aged 18 to 35 in good health.

This rearrangement joins TRBV12-5 to TRBJ2-2; D may match TRBD1 or TRBD2 (5 bases each). CDR3 size: 16 residues. Germline values: CDR1 LGHNT, CDR2 FRNRAP. The V and J ends lost 4 bases and 0 bases respectively, with 12 bases between them. CDR3 bases: TGTGCTAGTGGTTCCCTCCGGGACGCGAACACCGGGGAGCTGTTTTTT. It specifies CASGSLRDANTGELFF.

The V gene is TRBV7-3, the J gene TRBJ2-2; no clear D. The CDR3 runs 16 residues. Between the trimmed V and J ends, which lost 2 bases and 0 bases, there was a span of 10 bases. The germline gives CDR1 SGHTA, CDR2 FQGTGA. The CDR3 loop is CASSLGWTPNTGELFF. In DNA form, the CDR3 reads TGTGCCAGCAGCTTAGGCTGGACCCCGAACACCGGGGAGCTGTTTTTT.

The CDR3 DNA is TGTGCCAGCAGCTTAGGGACAGGGCGGGAGACCCAGTACTTC. Translated, it gives CASSLGTGRETQYF. The rearrangement links TRBV7-2 to TRBJ2-5, with 8 bases identical to TRBD1. The V and J ends lost 1 base and 5 bases, in that order; junction bases with no gene match: 3. The CDR3 has 14 amino acids. CDR1 is SGHTA and CDR2 is FQGNSA in the germline V gene.

CDR3 sequence: CASSFTGRNTGELFF. Written as DNA, the CDR3 is TGCGCCAGCAGCTTCACAGGGCGGAACACCGGGGAGCTGTTTTTT. The chain recombines TRBV5-1 with TRBJ2-2, with TRBD1 as a possible D gene (6 bases). Trimming cost V 2 bases and J 1 base, with 9 bases left between them. The CDR3 loop spans 15 amino acids. The germline gives CDR1 SGHRS, CDR2 YFSETQ.

This clone appeared a few times. V and J are TRBV7-2 and TRBJ2-5, with D possibly matching TRBD1 (5 bases). The length of the CDR3 is 16 residues. CDR1 and CDR2 (germline): SGHTA, FQGNSA. V lost 1 base to trimming and J lost 1 base, with 13 bases between them. The CDR3 DNA is TGTGCCAGCAGCTTAGTGGTGACAGAGGCCCAAGAGACCCAGTACTTC. This translates into CASSLVVTEAQETQYF.

This clone has a handful of counts. The chain carries TRBV2 and TRBJ1-5; D not certain. V was cut by 10 bases and J by 1 base, with 11 bases left in between. The CDR3 loop spans 13 amino acids. The germline gives CDR1 SNHLY, CDR2 FYNNEI. CDR3 nucleotide sequence: TGTGCCACCGCAGTGGACAGCAATCAGCCCCAGCATTTT. Translation: CATAVDSNQPQHF. Looking up the rest from reference TRBV2 and TRBJ1-5 gives the full variable domain: EPEVTQTPSHQVTQMGQEVILRCVPISNHLYFYWYRQILGQKVEFLVSFYNNEISEKSEIFDDQFSVERPDGSNFTLKIRSTKLEDSAMYFCATAVDSNQPQHFGDGTRLSIL.

The chain joins TRBV9 to TRBJ1-3, with a possible D match to TRBD1 (6 bases). The germline V gene has CDR1 SGDLS and CDR2 YYNGEE. V was pared by 3 bases and J by 0 bases, with 10 bases between. CDR3 size: 15 residues. CDR3 in amino acids: CASSAQGFSGNTIYF. The CDR3 DNA sequence: TGTGCCAGCAGCGCACAGGGCTTCTCTGGAAACACCATATATTTT.

This clone has just a few counts. This same CDR3 is encoded by further DNA sequences in the sample. V and J are TRBV7-2 and TRBJ2-1; D not certain. CDR3 length: 12 residues. The germline V and J ends were trimmed by 1 base and 5 bases, with 3 bases remaining between them. Per the germline V gene, CDR1 is SGHTA and CDR2 is FQGNSA. The CDR3 loop is CASSLDDNEQFF. DNA for the CDR3: TGTGCCAGCAGCTTAGATGACAATGAGCAGTTCTTC.

The chain joins TRBV5-1 to TRBJ2-3; the match to TRBD2 covers 11 bases. The germline CDR1 and CDR2 sequences are SGHRS and YFSETQ. After removal of 4 bases from V and 4 bases from J, the junction contained 5 bases not matched to a gene. The CDR3 has 15 residues. CDR3 DNA sequence: TGCGCCAGCAGCGCGACTAGCGGGGTTTCAGATACGCAGTATTTT. This translates into CASSATSGVSDTQYF.

This clone was counted many times. This chain links TRBV29-1 with TRBJ2-5; D gene ambiguous. This CDR3 is 13 amino acids long. CDR1 is SQVTM and CDR2 is ANQGSEA in the germline V gene. V shed 4 bases and J shed 4 bases, with 13 bases lying between them. CDR3 in amino acids: CSVGSTVRETQYF. Written as DNA, the CDR3 is TGCAGCGTTGGCTCCACGGTACGAGAGACCCAGTACTTC.

A few counts support this clone. The rearrangement uses TRBV25-1 and TRBJ1-1, with 8 bases aligning to TRBD1. This CDR3 region has 14 residues. V was pared by 0 bases and J by 6 bases, with 3 bases of the junction left unmatched. Germline CDR1 and CDR2: MGHDK and SYGVNS. The CDR3 spells CASSEYRTGSEAFF. The CDR3 nucleotides are TGTGCCAGCAGTGAATACCGGACAGGGTCTGAAGCTTTCTTT.

V and J are TRBV9 and TRBJ2-1; D may match TRBD1 or TRBD2 (5 bases each). V dropped 3 bases and J dropped 12 bases, with 16 bases sitting between them. CDR1 is SGDLS, CDR2 YYNGEE, per germline. The CDR3 runs to 13 residues. The CDR3 nucleotides read TGTGCCAGCAGCGGGCCGGGACCCCAGGGGCAGTTCTTC. Translation: CASSGPGPQGQFF.

There are a few counts of this clone. This rearrangement joins TRBV29-1 to TRBJ1-2, with D possibly being TRBD1 (5 bases). The germline CDR1 and CDR2 sequences are SQVTM and ANQGSEA. This CDR3 has 14 amino acids. Deletions cut 2 bases from V and 6 bases from J, with 16 bases between. CDR3 region: CSVEIRQDRNGYTF. The CDR3 DNA sequence: TGCAGCGTTGAAATCCGCCAAGACAGAAATGGCTACACCTTC.

The rearrangement uses TRBV27 and TRBJ2-7; D call uncertain. V was clipped by 8 bases and J by 3 bases, with 11 bases between them. There are 12 residues in the CDR3. Germline V gene sequence: CDR1 MNHEY, CDR2 SMNVEV (reference sequence). The CDR3 region is CASPPALYEQYV. CDR3 DNA: TGTGCCAGCCCCCCGGCCCTCTACGAGCAGTACGTC.